These 20 T cell receptor beta chains were sequenced from one sample in a study of OX40 agonist ivuxolimab in advanced cancers. TCRdb's copy holds only in-frame clones and misses some; the assay was immunoSEQ multiplex PCR. The sample has more than 45,000 clones, 84% seen once. The specimen comprised CD4+ or CD8+ T cells sorted from blood, sampled in a trial of the OX40 agonist ivuxolimab. All receptors come from an adult with an advanced solid tumor such as melanoma, head and neck, liver or kidney cancer.

The chain carries TRBV4-3 and TRBJ1-4; perhaps TRBD1 as D (5 bases). CDR1 is LGHNA and CDR2 is YSLEER in the germline V gene. This CDR3 has 16 residues. V dropped 0 bases and J dropped 4 bases, with 12 bases sitting between them. CDR3 bases: TGCGCCAGCAGCCAAGAAACCAGGGACGGTAATGAAAAACTGTTTTTT. It codes for CASSQETRDGNEKLFF.

The chain has TRBV20-1 and TRBJ2-1; D unresolved. Germline V lookup: CDR1 DFQATT, CDR2 SNEGSKA (reference sequence). This CDR3 contains 11 residues. V was cut by 4 bases and J by 6 bases, with 7 bases left in between. For the CDR3, the DNA is TGCAGTGCTACCCTTTTCAATGAGCAGTTCTTC. Its protein is CSATLFNEQFF.

The chain employs TRBV7-6 and TRBJ2-2; possibly TRBD1 for D (6 bases). The length of the CDR3 is 16 residues. CDR1 and CDR2 (germline): SGHVS, FNYEAQ. V shed 1 base and J shed 4 bases, with 13 bases lying between them. DNA of the CDR3: TGTGCCAGCAGCTTAGGGACAGCGTTACTCACCGGGGAGCTGTTTTTT. Translation: CASSLGTALLTGELFF.

The chain has TRBV4-1 and TRBJ2-3; 10 bases agree with TRBD2. This CDR3 spans 16 amino acids. The J segment lost 0 bases and the V segment lost 0 bases, leaving 0 bases of the junction unmatched. Germline V gene data show CDR1 as MGHRA and CDR2 as YSYEKL. CDR3: CASSQETSGSTDTQYF. The CDR3 DNA reads TGCGCCAGCAGCCAAGAGACTAGCGGGAGCACAGATACGCAGTATTTT.

This sequence joins TRBV4-3 and TRBJ1-5, with D hard to call. Germline V lookup: CDR1 LGHNA, CDR2 YSLEER. V dropped 0 bases and J dropped 6 bases, with 6 bases sitting between them. The CDR3 is made up of 13 amino acids. CDR3 in DNA: TGCGCCAGCAGCCAAGAGAGGAGTCAGCCCCAGCATTTT. Its protein is CASSQERSQPQHF.

The chain combines TRBV19 with TRBJ1-2; D is uncertain. Germline V gene data show CDR1 as LNHDA and CDR2 as SQIVND (reference sequence). The CDR3 is 13 residues long. Trimming removed 0 bases from V and 7 bases from J, with 9 bases in between. The CDR3 region is CASSIDVQIGYTF. The CDR3 DNA follows: TGTGCCAGTAGTATAGATGTACAAATTGGCTACACCTTC. Full variable domain (missing parts from reference TRBV19 and TRBJ1-2): DGGITQSPKYLFRKEGQNVTLSCEQNLNHDAMYWYRQDPGQGLRLIYYSQIVNDFQKGDIAEGYSVSREKKESFPLTVTSAQKNPTAFYLCASSIDVQIGYTFGSGTRLTVV.

The chain is built from TRBV19 and TRBJ1-1; D is uncertain. CDR1 is LNHDA, CDR2 SQIVND, per germline (reference sequence). The V end was cut by 3 bases, the J end by 3 bases, with 14 bases between. This CDR3 is built from 15 residues. The CDR3 spells CASSMGSSGYTEAFF. Here the CDR3 DNA reads TGTGCCAGTAGTATGGGCAGTTCGGGGTACACTGAAGCTTTCTTT.

The CDR3, as DNA: TGTGCCAGCAGCTTAGAGGACACGGACGAGCAGTACTTC. It codes for CASSLEDTDEQYF. The chain joins TRBV11-3 to TRBJ2-7; D may be TRBD1 (5 bases). The germline gives CDR1 SGHNT, CDR2 YENEEA. The CDR3 totals 13 residues. Trimming cost V 0 bases and J 5 bases, with 8 bases left between them.

As DNA, the CDR3 is TGTGCCAGCACCATAGCGGGGAGGGGCGCAGATACGCAGTATTTT. As protein: CASTIAGRGADTQYF. V and J are TRBV6-5 and TRBJ2-3; 8 nucleotides align to TRBD2. The CDR3 length is 15 residues. Germline lookup yields CDR1 MNHEY and CDR2 SVGAGI. Germline trimming cut 7 bases from V and 4 bases from J; bases unmatched to any gene: 10.

This clone was recorded once. V gene TRBV6-5 combines with J gene TRBJ2-4, with no clear D. V was trimmed by 7 bases and J by 11 bases, leaving 12 bases between them. This CDR3 spans 11 amino acids. CDR1 and CDR2 (germline): MNHEY, SVGAGI. The CDR3 DNA reads TGTGCCAGCACTAGTACCTTATTTCAGTACTTC. Translating gives CASTSTLFQYF.

For the CDR3, the DNA is TGTGCCAGCAGTTTCGGGCAAGCCTACGAGCAGTACTTC. This sequence encodes CASSFGQAYEQYF. This rearrangement joins TRBV27 to TRBJ2-7; no reliable D call. Germline CDR1 is MNHEY and CDR2 is SMNVEV (reference sequence). Deletions cut 3 bases from V and 2 bases from J, with 8 bases between. The CDR3 consists of 13 residues.

The rearrangement uses TRBV5-5 and TRBJ1-4; 8 positions agree with TRBD1. The CDR3 totals 15 residues. V gave up 5 bases and J gave up 5 bases; unmatched junction bases: 8. Germline assignment: CDR1 SGHKS and CDR2 YYEKEE (reference sequence). DNA of the CDR3: TGTGCCAGCAGTGGAGTCCGGGACAGGAATGAAAAACTGTTTTTT. Encoded protein: CASSGVRDRNEKLFF. Looking up the rest from reference TRBV5-5 and TRBJ1-4 gives the full variable domain: DAGVTQSPTHLIKTRGQQVTLRCSPISGHKSVSWYQQVLGQGPQFIFQYYEKEERGRGNFPDRFSARQFPNYSSELNVNALLLGDSALYLCASSGVRDRNEKLFFGSGTQLSVL.

Only a few counts were recorded for this clone. The CDR3, as DNA: TGTGCCAGCAGCTCGATCGGGACAGCTTTCAACTCCTACAATGAGCAGTTCTTC. Translated, it gives CASSSIGTAFNSYNEQFF. The chain employs TRBV7-9 and TRBJ2-1, with 7 positions matching TRBD1. The CDR3 is 18 residues long. Germline V gives CDR1 SEHNR, CDR2 FQNEAQ (reference sequence). V lost 4 bases and J lost 0; bases outside the gene matches: 12.

The genes are TRBV2 and TRBJ2-1; D is perhaps TRBD2 (6 bases). V was cut by 5 bases and J by 0 bases, with 17 bases left in between. The CDR3 has 17 residues. CDR1 is SNHLY, CDR2 FYNNEI, per germline. The DNA for the CDR3 is TGTGCCAGCAGTCGATGGGATTGGGAGGCCTCCTACAATGAGCAGTTCTTC. It specifies CASSRWDWEASYNEQFF.

The chain couples TRBV6-5 to TRBJ2-3, with 9 bases aligning to TRBD2. Per germline, CDR1 MNHEY and CDR2 SVGAGI. The CDR3 loop spans 16 amino acids. J lost 9 bases, V lost 0 bases, and 10 bases had no gene match. CDR3 coding DNA: TGTGCCAGCAGTTACTCCGGACTAGCGTTTCTCGAAACGCAGTATTTT. Residues: CASSYSGLAFLETQYF.

In this sample, this clone turned up a few times. J is TRBJ2-5 and V is TRBV19; D unresolved. Between the trimmed V and J ends, which lost 4 bases and 7 bases, there was a span of 13 bases. The germline CDR1 and CDR2 sequences are LNHDA and SQIVND (reference sequence). This CDR3 is 13 amino acids long. The CDR3 bases are TGTGCCAGTAGTAAACGGACCGATTTGACCCAGTACTTC. Encoded protein: CASSKRTDLTQYF.

This clone was seen only a few times. The CDR3 region is CASSEELEEAFF. For the CDR3, the DNA is TGTGCCAGCAGTGAGGAACTAGAAGAAGCTTTCTTT. J is TRBJ1-1 and V is TRBV6-1; no reliable D call. The CDR3 has 12 residues. With 3 bases removed from V and 8 bases from J, the gap between germline ends came to 10 bases. Germline V gene sequence: CDR1 MNHNS, CDR2 SASEGT.

The V gene is TRBV7-3, the J gene TRBJ2-7; D not certain. This CDR3 contains 11 residues. The germline V and J ends were trimmed by 6 bases and 4 bases, with 7 bases remaining between them. Germline V lookup: CDR1 SGHTA, CDR2 FQGTGA. CDR3 sequence (DNA): TGTGCCAGCAGGTCTAGGTACGAGCAGTACTTC. This translates into CASRSRYEQYF.

V usage is TRBV18 and J usage is TRBJ1-3; maybe TRBD1 (5 bases). The CDR3 consists of 14 residues. Trimming took off 3 bases at V and 3 bases at J, with 9 bases between the two ends. Germline assignment: CDR1 KGHSH and CDR2 LQKENI. CDR3: CASSPGGGGNTIYF. In DNA, the CDR3 is TGTGCCAGCTCACCCGGGGGAGGTGGAAACACCATATATTTT.

The chain employs TRBV7-2 and TRBJ2-1, with D perhaps TRBD2 (5 bases). The CDR3 has 16 amino acids. V gave up 1 base and J gave up 2 bases, with 12 bases separating them. The germline V gene has CDR1 SGHTA and CDR2 FQGNSA. CDR3 sequence reads: CASSLVLGGPYNEQFF. Here the CDR3 DNA reads TGTGCCAGCAGCTTAGTTTTAGGAGGCCCCTACAATGAGCAGTTCTTC.